These T cell receptor beta chains were read from a single sample in a study of blood T cell repertoires in COVID-19. Profiled with immunoSEQ multiplex PCR; TCRdb holds only in-frame clones, not every one. The table has around 330,000 clones, about 87% seen once; the top ten hold 1.5% to 2%. Sample: peripheral blood. These receptors came from a woman aged 25 to 39 with COVID-19, enrolled during active disease. Each CDR3 is given with its conserved first and last residue. A D gene is named only where the DNA matches it firmly. Rows may omit the clone size; those that give it use once, few, many or a size class.

D gene: -
J gene: TRBJ2-5
V gene: TRBV6-2/TRBV6-3
clone size: -
CDR3 DNA: TGTGCCAGCAGCACCCTCCCCAGCGCTCCCGACTTC
CDR3 protein: CASSTLPSAPDF

D gene: -
J gene: TRBJ1-4
V gene: TRBV5-1
clone size: -
CDR3 DNA: TGCGCCAGCAGCCTGACGGGGGGGAGAGAAAAACTGTTTTTT
CDR3 protein: CASSLTGGREKLFF

D gene: TRBD1
J gene: TRBJ1-2
V gene: TRBV3-1/TRBV3-2
clone size: -
CDR3 DNA: TGTGCCAGCAGCCCGAGGACAGGAGATCTATATGGCTACACCTTC
CDR3 protein: CASSPRTGDLYGYTF

D gene: -
J gene: TRBJ1-1
V gene: TRBV18
clone size: -
CDR3 DNA: TGTGCCAGCTCACCGGAGGGGAACACTGAAGCTTTCTTT
CDR3 protein: CASSPEGNTEAFF

D gene: -
J gene: TRBJ1-1
V gene: TRBV6-6
clone size: -
CDR3 DNA: TGTGCCAGCAGTTACGGACTGGGGGGTCAGGCTGAAGCTTTCTTT
CDR3 protein: CASSYGLGGQAEAFF

D gene: -
J gene: TRBJ2-1
V gene: TRBV5-5
clone size: once
CDR3 DNA: TGTGCCAGCAGCACCTTTGAGGAATTAATCAATGAGCAGTTCTTC
CDR3 protein: CASSTFEELINEQFF

D gene: -
J gene: TRBJ1-3
V gene: TRBV7-2
clone size: -
CDR3 DNA: TGTGCCAGCAGCCCCCAGTCAGTCTCTGGAAACACCATATATTTT
CDR3 protein: CASSPQSVSGNTIYF

D gene: TRBD1
J gene: TRBJ1-4
V gene: TRBV2
clone size: -
CDR3 DNA: TGTGCCAGCAGACCCGGACAGGGCAGACTGTTTTTT
CDR3 protein: CASRPGQGRLFF

D gene: -
J gene: TRBJ1-1
V gene: TRBV7-8
clone size: few
CDR3 DNA: TGTGCCAGCAGCTTAGGGGCTAATAGGGAAGCTTTCTTT
CDR3 protein: CASSLGANREAFF

D gene: TRBD1
J gene: TRBJ1-1
V gene: TRBV6-5
clone size: -
CDR3 DNA: TGTGCCAGCAGTTACACCGGACAGGGGGCCCAAGCTTTCTTT
CDR3 protein: CASSYTGQGAQAFF

D gene: -
J gene: TRBJ2-5
V gene: TRBV11-2
clone size: -
CDR3 DNA: TGTGCCAGCAGCTTAGTAGGGAGCGACCAAGAGACCCAGTACTTC
CDR3 protein: CASSLVGSDQETQYF

D gene: -
J gene: TRBJ1-5
V gene: TRBV5-1
clone size: -
CDR3 DNA: TGCGCCAGCAGCCCGGACAGCCCCAATCAGCCCCAGCATTTT
CDR3 protein: CASSPDSPNQPQHF

D gene: -
J gene: TRBJ2-2
V gene: TRBV7-8
clone size: -
CDR3 DNA: TGTGCCAGCAGCTTCATGACAGGGAACACCGGGGAGCTGTTTTTT
CDR3 protein: CASSFMTGNTGELFF

D gene: -
J gene: TRBJ1-2
V gene: TRBV6-6
clone size: -
CDR3 DNA: TGTGCCAGCAGTACAAGTCGTGTCGTCAGCTATGGCTACACCTTC
CDR3 protein: CASSTSRVVSYGYTF

D gene: -
J gene: TRBJ1-5
V gene: TRBV6-6
clone size: -
CDR3 DNA: TGTGCCAGCAGCCCGGCGGAGGGGCCCCAGCATTTT
CDR3 protein: CASSPAEGPQHF

D gene: TRBD2
J gene: TRBJ2-1
V gene: TRBV7-8
clone size: -
CDR3 DNA: TGTGCCAGCAGCGTAGGAACTAGCTCGGGGGGACCCTCCTACAATGAGCAGTTCTTC
CDR3 protein: CASSVGTSSGGPSYNEQFF

D gene: -
J gene: TRBJ2-7
V gene: TRBV14
clone size: -
CDR3 DNA: TGTGCCAGCAGCTCTATAGACAGTCCGACCTACGAGCAGTACTTC
CDR3 protein: CASSSIDSPTYEQYF

D gene: -
J gene: TRBJ2-2
V gene: TRBV7-9
clone size: few
CDR3 DNA: TGTGCCAGCAGCTCCCGACCCGACAGCACCGGGGAGCTGTTTTTT
CDR3 protein: CASSSRPDSTGELFF

D gene: -
J gene: TRBJ2-2
V gene: TRBV4-2
clone size: few
CDR3 DNA: TGTGCCAGCAGCCAAGGAGAGTCCCCCGGGGAGCTGTTTTTT
CDR3 protein: CASSQGESPGELFF

D gene: -
J gene: TRBJ2-1
V gene: TRBV7-2
clone size: -
CDR3 DNA: TGTGCCAGCAGCTTAGCTAGCCCGTTTTACAATGAGCAGTTCTTC
CDR3 protein: CASSLASPFYNEQFF

D gene: TRBD1
J gene: TRBJ1-5
V gene: TRBV6-5
clone size: -
CDR3 DNA: TGTGCCAGCAGACTCACAGGGGGTCAGCCCCAGCATTTT
CDR3 protein: CASRLTGGQPQHF

D gene: -
J gene: TRBJ1-2
V gene: TRBV29-1
clone size: -
CDR3 DNA: TGCAGCGCAAAAGAGTGGGAGGGTAGTGCAGACTATGGCTACACCTTC
CDR3 protein: CSAKEWEGSADYGYTF

D gene: TRBD1
J gene: TRBJ1-1
V gene: TRBV28
clone size: once
CDR3 DNA: TGTGCCAGCAGCTCCCCAGGGACAGGGGGCAAGAACACTGAAGCTTTCTTT
CDR3 protein: CASSSPGTGGKNTEAFF

D gene: TRBD1
J gene: TRBJ2-4
V gene: TRBV7-9
clone size: -
CDR3 DNA: TGTGCCAGCAGCCCGGGACAGGGGGCCGGCAAAAACATTCAGTACTTC
CDR3 protein: CASSPGQGAGKNIQYF

D gene: TRBD2
J gene: TRBJ2-5
V gene: TRBV2
clone size: -
CDR3 DNA: TGTGCCAGCAGTGAAGCTTGGGGCGGGGGAGGTATCGAGACCCAGTACTTC
CDR3 protein: CASSEAWGGGGIETQYF

D gene: -
J gene: TRBJ1-5
V gene: TRBV7-8
clone size: few
CDR3 DNA: TGTGCCAGCAGCTTTAGCCGAACCAAGAGCAATCAGCCCCAGCATTTT
CDR3 protein: CASSFSRTKSNQPQHF

D gene: -
J gene: TRBJ1-2
V gene: TRBV30
clone size: -
CDR3 DNA: TGTGCCTGGAGTTTGGCAACTAACTATGGCTACACCTTC
CDR3 protein: CAWSLATNYGYTF

D gene: -
J gene: TRBJ1-1
V gene: TRBV3-1/TRBV3-2
clone size: -
CDR3 DNA: TGTGCCAGCAGCCAAGTATCCCGGAACACTGAAGCTTTCTTT
CDR3 protein: CASSQVSRNTEAFF

D gene: -
J gene: TRBJ1-1
V gene: TRBV15
clone size: once
CDR3 DNA: TGTGCCACCAGCAGAGATAACTACCAAGCTTTCTTT
CDR3 protein: CATSRDNYQAFF

D gene: -
J gene: TRBJ1-3
V gene: TRBV6-1
clone size: -
CDR3 DNA: TGTGCCAGCAGTGAATTTCTCTTCCTCGGGAGCTCTGGAAACACCATATATTTT
CDR3 protein: CASSEFLFLGSSGNTIYF

D gene: TRBD1
J gene: TRBJ2-1
V gene: TRBV6-2/TRBV6-3
clone size: -
CDR3 DNA: TGTGCCAGCAGCCCTGCCCGACAGGGTGTCTACAATGAGCAGTTCTTC
CDR3 protein: CASSPARQGVYNEQFF

D gene: TRBD1
J gene: TRBJ1-5
V gene: TRBV2
clone size: -
CDR3 DNA: TGTGCCAGCAGCAGACAGGGCTGGGATAATCAGCCCCAGCATTTT
CDR3 protein: CASSRQGWDNQPQHF

D gene: -
J gene: TRBJ2-3
V gene: TRBV18
clone size: -
CDR3 DNA: TGTGCCAGCCACCCCACGGTGGCAGATACGCAGTATTTT
CDR3 protein: CASHPTVADTQYF

D gene: -
J gene: TRBJ1-2
V gene: TRBV12-3/TRBV12-4
clone size: once
CDR3 DNA: TGTGCCAGCAGGTCGCGGGTAATTGATGGCTACACCTTC
CDR3 protein: CASRSRVIDGYTF

D gene: TRBD1
J gene: TRBJ2-7
V gene: TRBV12-5
clone size: -
CDR3 DNA: TGTGCTAGTGGTTTGGTACTTAGGGGGCAGGGGGAGCAGTACTTC
CDR3 protein: CASGLVLRGQGEQYF

D gene: TRBD1
J gene: TRBJ1-3
V gene: TRBV25-1
clone size: -
CDR3 DNA: TGTGCCACAAGGGACAGATCATCTGGAAACACCATATATTTT
CDR3 protein: CATRDRSSGNTIYF

D gene: TRBD1
J gene: TRBJ1-4
V gene: TRBV6-5
clone size: few
CDR3 DNA: TGTGCCAGCAGTTACGAGCCGGGGACAGCCAAACTGTTTTTT
CDR3 protein: CASSYEPGTAKLFF

D gene: -
J gene: TRBJ2-7
V gene: TRBV11-1
clone size: -
CDR3 DNA: TGTGCCAGCAGCGAGAACTCCTACGAGCAGTACTTC
CDR3 protein: CASSENSYEQYF

D gene: -
J gene: TRBJ2-1
V gene: TRBV11-3
clone size: -
CDR3 DNA: TGTGCCAGCAGCTTTGTGGAACAGGGGCAGTTCTTC
CDR3 protein: CASSFVEQGQFF

D gene: TRBD2
J gene: TRBJ2-3
V gene: TRBV5-6
clone size: -
CDR3 DNA: TGTGCCAGCAGCTTACGGACTAGTTTTACAGATACGCAGTATTTT
CDR3 protein: CASSLRTSFTDTQYF

D gene: TRBD1
J gene: TRBJ1-2
V gene: TRBV19
clone size: -
CDR3 DNA: TGTGCCAGTAGGACTATGACAGGGCCCTATGGCTACACCTTC
CDR3 protein: CASRTMTGPYGYTF

D gene: -
J gene: TRBJ1-5
V gene: TRBV6-5
clone size: -
CDR3 DNA: TGTGCCAGCAGGACAGGTGTCGGTCAGCCCCAGCATTTT
CDR3 protein: CASRTGVGQPQHF

D gene: -
J gene: TRBJ1-1
V gene: TRBV5-1
clone size: -
CDR3 DNA: TGCGCCAGCAGCCCTATGGCGGGTAGGGCGAACACTGAAGCTTTCTTT
CDR3 protein: CASSPMAGRANTEAFF

D gene: -
J gene: TRBJ1-1
V gene: TRBV6-5
clone size: -
CDR3 DNA: TGTGCCACGGGACACTGGAACACTGAAGCTTTCTTT
CDR3 protein: CATGHWNTEAFF

D gene: -
J gene: TRBJ1-2
V gene: TRBV27
clone size: -
CDR3 DNA: TGTGCCAGCAGTTTTGGCCCTTACTATGGCTACACCTTC
CDR3 protein: CASSFGPYYGYTF

D gene: -
J gene: TRBJ1-1
V gene: TRBV19
clone size: once
CDR3 DNA: TGTGCCAGTAGTATGTCCATGAACACTGAAGCTTTCTTT
CDR3 protein: CASSMSMNTEAFF

D gene: TRBD2
J gene: TRBJ2-5
V gene: TRBV2
clone size: -
CDR3 DNA: TGTGCCAGCAGGGGGACTAGCGTGACCCAGTACTTC
CDR3 protein: CASRGTSVTQYF

D gene: TRBD1
J gene: TRBJ1-2
V gene: TRBV6-6
clone size: -
CDR3 DNA: TGTGCCAGCAGGGGTGACAGGGCCACCTTC
CDR3 protein: CASRGDRATF

D gene: -
J gene: TRBJ1-6
V gene: TRBV7-2
clone size: -
CDR3 DNA: TGTGCCAGCAATAGACAGTATAATTCACCCCTCCACTTT
CDR3 protein: CASNRQYNSPLHF

D gene: -
J gene: TRBJ2-7
V gene: TRBV20-1
clone size: -
CDR3 DNA: TGCAGTGCTTCAGGGATTGACGAGCAGTACTTC
CDR3 protein: CSASGIDEQYF

D gene: TRBD1
J gene: TRBJ1-2
V gene: TRBV6-6
clone size: -
CDR3 DNA: TGTGCCAGCAGTCCCGGGACAGGGGGAGATTATGGCTACACCTTC
CDR3 protein: CASSPGTGGDYGYTF

D gene: TRBD1
J gene: TRBJ2-7
V gene: TRBV10-3
clone size: -
CDR3 DNA: TGTGCCATCAGTGGCAGACAGGGGGCCGTCGAGCAGTACTTC
CDR3 protein: CAISGRQGAVEQYF

D gene: -
J gene: TRBJ1-6
V gene: TRBV2
clone size: -
CDR3 DNA: TGTGCCAGCAGTAGGACTGAGAATTCACCCCTCCACTTT
CDR3 protein: CASSRTENSPLHF

D gene: -
J gene: TRBJ1-2
V gene: TRBV5-6
clone size: -
CDR3 DNA: TGTGCCAGCGGCAGCGGGGGCGGAAACTATGGCTACACCTTC
CDR3 protein: CASGSGGGNYGYTF

D gene: -
J gene: TRBJ2-5
V gene: TRBV5-8
clone size: -
CDR3 DNA: TGTGCCAGCAGCTTGAATCAGGGGTCAGAGACCCAGTACTTC
CDR3 protein: CASSLNQGSETQYF